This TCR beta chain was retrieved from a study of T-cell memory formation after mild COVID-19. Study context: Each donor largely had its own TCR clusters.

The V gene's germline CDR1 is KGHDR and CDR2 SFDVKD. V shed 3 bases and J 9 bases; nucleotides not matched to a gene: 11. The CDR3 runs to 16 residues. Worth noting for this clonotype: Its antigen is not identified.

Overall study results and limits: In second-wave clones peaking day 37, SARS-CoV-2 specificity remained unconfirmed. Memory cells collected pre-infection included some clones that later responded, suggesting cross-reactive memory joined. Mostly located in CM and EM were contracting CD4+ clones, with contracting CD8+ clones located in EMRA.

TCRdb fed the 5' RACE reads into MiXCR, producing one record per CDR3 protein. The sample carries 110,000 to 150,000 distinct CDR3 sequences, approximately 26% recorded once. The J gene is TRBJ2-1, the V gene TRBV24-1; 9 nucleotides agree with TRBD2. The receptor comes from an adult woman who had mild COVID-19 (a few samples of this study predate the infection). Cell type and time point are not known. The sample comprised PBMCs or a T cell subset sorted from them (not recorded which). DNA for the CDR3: TGTGCCACCAGTGATCCAAGGACTAGCGCTTTCACTGAGCAGTTCTTC. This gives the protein CATSDPRTSAFTEQFF.